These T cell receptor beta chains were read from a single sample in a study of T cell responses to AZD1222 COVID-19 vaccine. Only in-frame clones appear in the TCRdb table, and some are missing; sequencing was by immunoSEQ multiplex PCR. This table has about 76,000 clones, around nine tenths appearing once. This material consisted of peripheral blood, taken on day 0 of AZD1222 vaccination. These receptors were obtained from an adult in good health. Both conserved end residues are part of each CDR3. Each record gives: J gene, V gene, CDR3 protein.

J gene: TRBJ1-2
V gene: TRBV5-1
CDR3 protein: CASSLAGDYGYTF

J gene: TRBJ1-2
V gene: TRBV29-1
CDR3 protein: CSSRTGGVYGYTF

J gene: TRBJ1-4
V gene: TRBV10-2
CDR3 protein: CASSLTVRGRYVRTNEKLFF

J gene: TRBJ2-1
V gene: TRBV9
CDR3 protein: CASSPTTSGYYNEQFF

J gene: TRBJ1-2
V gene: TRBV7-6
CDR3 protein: CASSLDGSGSGYTF

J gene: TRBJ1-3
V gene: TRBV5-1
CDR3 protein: CASSLDRLTSGNTIYF

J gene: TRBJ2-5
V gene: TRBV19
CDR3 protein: CASSLGAHHQETQYF

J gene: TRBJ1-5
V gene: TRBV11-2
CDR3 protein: CASSWGQGIGQPQHF

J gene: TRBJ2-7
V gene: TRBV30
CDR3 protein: CAWSPDYEQYF

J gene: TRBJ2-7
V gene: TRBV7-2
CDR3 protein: CASSAYSRGPSYEQYF

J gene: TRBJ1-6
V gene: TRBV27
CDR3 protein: CASSPGVEGRSPLHF

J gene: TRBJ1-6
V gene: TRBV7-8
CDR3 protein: CASSLGGAGSPLHF

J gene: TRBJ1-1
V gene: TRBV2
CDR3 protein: CASTKGAGATEAFF

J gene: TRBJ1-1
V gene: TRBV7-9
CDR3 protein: CASSFGTPNTEAFF

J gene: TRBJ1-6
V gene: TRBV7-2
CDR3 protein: CASTGGLSYNSPLHF

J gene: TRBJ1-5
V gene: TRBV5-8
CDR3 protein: CASSLLGVSNQPQHF

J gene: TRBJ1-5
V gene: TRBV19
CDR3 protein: CASSAREGGNQPQHF

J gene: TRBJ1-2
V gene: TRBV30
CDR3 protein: CAWSEGFGYTF

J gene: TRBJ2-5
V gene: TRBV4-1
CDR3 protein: CASSQGQGEETQYF

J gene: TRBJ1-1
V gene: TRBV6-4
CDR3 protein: CASRRTGNTEAFF

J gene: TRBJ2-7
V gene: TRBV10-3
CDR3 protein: CAISSPTLSYEQYF

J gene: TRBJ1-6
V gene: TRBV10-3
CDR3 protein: CAIRDTQGTVLNSPLHF

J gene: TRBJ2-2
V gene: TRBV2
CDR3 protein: CASKISSGRFTGELFF

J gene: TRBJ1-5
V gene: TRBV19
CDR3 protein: CASSIDRPQPQHF

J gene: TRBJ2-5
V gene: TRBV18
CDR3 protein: CASSPRGGDQETQYF

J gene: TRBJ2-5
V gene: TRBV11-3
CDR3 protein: CASSPRDSSLTQYF

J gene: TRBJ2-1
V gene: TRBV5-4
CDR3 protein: CASSSGLAPYNEQFF

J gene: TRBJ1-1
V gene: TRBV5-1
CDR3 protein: CASIRDGNTEAFF

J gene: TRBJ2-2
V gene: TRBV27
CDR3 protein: CASSLWGTANTGELFF

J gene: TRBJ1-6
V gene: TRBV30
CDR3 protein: CAWTDGLPLHF

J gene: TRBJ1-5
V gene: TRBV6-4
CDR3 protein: CASSPDSFNQPQHF

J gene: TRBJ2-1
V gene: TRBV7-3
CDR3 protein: CASSLWDYPYNEQFF

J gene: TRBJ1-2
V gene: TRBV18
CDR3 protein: CASSPDTDYGYTF

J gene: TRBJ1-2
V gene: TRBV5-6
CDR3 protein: CASSSLSYGYTF

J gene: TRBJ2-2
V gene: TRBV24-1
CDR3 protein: CATSEGTSGYTGEMFF

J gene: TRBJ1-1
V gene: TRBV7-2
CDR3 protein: CASSFAGRITEAFF

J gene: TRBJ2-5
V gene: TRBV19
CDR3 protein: CASSIYRGYQETQYF

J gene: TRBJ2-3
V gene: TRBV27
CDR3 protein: CASSTGQGTSTDTQYF

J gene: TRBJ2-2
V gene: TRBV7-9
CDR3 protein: CASSLLETGELFF

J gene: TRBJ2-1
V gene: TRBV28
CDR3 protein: CASSFRPQHLNEQFF

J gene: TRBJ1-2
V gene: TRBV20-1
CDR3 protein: CTASGDYGYTF

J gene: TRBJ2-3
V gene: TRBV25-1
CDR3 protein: CASSYTADTQYF

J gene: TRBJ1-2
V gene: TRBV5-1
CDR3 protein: CASSPMGTEVGYGYTF

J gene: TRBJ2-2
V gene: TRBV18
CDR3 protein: CASSLKGDTGELFF

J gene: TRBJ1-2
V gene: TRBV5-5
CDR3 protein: CASSSTRGAGGYTF

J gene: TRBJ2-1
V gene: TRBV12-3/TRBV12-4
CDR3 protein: CASNRGSVGEQFF

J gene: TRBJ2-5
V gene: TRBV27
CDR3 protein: CASSLLSGGETQYF

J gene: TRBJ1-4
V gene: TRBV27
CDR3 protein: CASRFLSAGDEKLFF

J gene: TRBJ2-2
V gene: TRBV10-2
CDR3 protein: CASRGGRNAGELFF

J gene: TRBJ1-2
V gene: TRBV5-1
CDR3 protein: CASSLVRGDGYTF

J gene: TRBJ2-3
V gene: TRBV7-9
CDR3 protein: CASSFGLGSTDTQYF